This T cell receptor beta chain was sequenced in a study of T-cell reconstitution after alpha-beta-depleted transplantation in children. The CDR3 extends over 13 amino acids. V gave up 0 bases and J gave up 12 bases; unmatched junction bases: 6. Per germline, CDR1 SGHTA and CDR2 FQGNSA. The table lists this clonotype with many counts. Unique molecular identifiers featured in how the TCRbeta library was prepared. One entry per CDR3 protein, called by TCRdb with MiXCR from the PCR reads. The data show around 200,000 distinct CDR3 sequences, with about 9.2% seen just once and about 6% held by the top ten.

The sample in question was PBMCs from the stem cell graft donor, obtained from the stem cell graft. This TCR derives from a human donor who donated a stem cell graft to a child with acute lymphoblastic leukemia. The chain uses TRBV7-2 and TRBJ1-1; 8 positions agree with TRBD1. The CDR3 spells CASSLATGTGSFF. In nucleotides, the CDR3 is TGTGCCAGCAGCTTAGCGACCGGGACAGGTTCTTTCTTT.